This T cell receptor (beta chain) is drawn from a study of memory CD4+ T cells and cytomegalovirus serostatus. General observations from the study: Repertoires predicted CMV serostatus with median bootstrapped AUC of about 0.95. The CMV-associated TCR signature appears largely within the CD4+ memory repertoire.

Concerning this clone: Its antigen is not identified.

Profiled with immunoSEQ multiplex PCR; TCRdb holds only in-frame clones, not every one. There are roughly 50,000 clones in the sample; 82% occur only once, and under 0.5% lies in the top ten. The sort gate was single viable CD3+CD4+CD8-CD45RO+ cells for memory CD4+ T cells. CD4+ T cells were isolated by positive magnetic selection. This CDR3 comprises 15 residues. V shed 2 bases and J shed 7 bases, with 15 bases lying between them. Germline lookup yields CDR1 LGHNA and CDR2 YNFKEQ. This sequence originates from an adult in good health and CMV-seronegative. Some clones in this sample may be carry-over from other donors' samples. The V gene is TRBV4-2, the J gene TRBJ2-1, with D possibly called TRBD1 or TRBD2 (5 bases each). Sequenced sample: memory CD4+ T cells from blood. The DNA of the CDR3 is TGTGCCAGCAGCCAAAGTTCTTCAGGGACGAATGAGCAGTTCTTC. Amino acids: CASSQSSSGTNEQFF.